These T cell receptor beta chains were read from a single sample in a study of blood T cell repertoires in COVID-19. TCRdb's copy holds only in-frame clones and misses some; the assay was immunoSEQ multiplex PCR. The repertoire holds a few hundred thousand clones, with approximately 85% as singletons. What was sequenced was PBMCs or T cells enriched from blood (not recorded which). These receptors were obtained from a woman aged 50 to 65 who had recovered from COVID-19. Each CDR3 is given with its conserved first and last residue. D genes are given only for firm matches. Some rows have no size entry. The others give once, few or many, or a class for an expanded clone.

.	TRBJ1-6	once	TRBV6-5	CASSPGTYSPLHF	TGTGCCAGCAGCCCGGGGACATATTCACCCCTCCACTTT
TRBD1	TRBJ1-1	few	TRBV28	CASSTGGDIWSEAFF	TGTGCCAGCAGCACAGGGGGCGACATATGGTCTGAAGCTTTCTTT
TRBD2	TRBJ2-7	.	TRBV28	CASSVSGSLYEQYF	TGTGCCAGCAGCGTTAGCGGGAGTCTCTACGAGCAGTACTTC
TRBD1	TRBJ2-3	.	TRBV6-1	CASSEGDRAGDTQYF	TGTGCCAGCAGTGAAGGGGACAGGGCAGGAGATACGCAGTATTTT
.	TRBJ1-2	.	TRBV29-1	CSSGEDYGYTF	TGCAGCTCCGGGGAGGACTATGGCTACACCTTC
.	TRBJ2-3	.	TRBV7-9	CASSLATGTSDTQYF	TGTGCCAGCAGCTTAGCAACAGGGACATCAGATACGCAGTATTTT
.	TRBJ2-2	.	TRBV19	CAILGADPGELFF	TGTGCCATCCTGGGGGCCGATCCCGGGGAGCTGTTTTTT
.	TRBJ1-6	few	TRBV27	CASSPVTGSSYNSPLHF	TGTGCCAGCAGTCCTGTCACGGGGAGCTCCTATAATTCACCCCTCCACTTT
.	TRBJ2-7	.	TRBV4-1	CASSAGALSYEQYF	TGCGCCAGCAGCGCAGGCGCCCTCTCCTACGAGCAGTACTTC
TRBD2	TRBJ2-7	.	TRBV9	CASSALTSGRRAYEQYF	TGTGCCAGCAGCGCGTTGACTAGCGGGAGAAGGGCCTACGAGCAGTACTTC
.	TRBJ1-3	.	TRBV28	CASRSDTWSSGNTIYF	TGTGCCAGCAGATCGGACACCTGGAGCTCTGGAAACACCATATATTTT
TRBD1	TRBJ1-4	.	TRBV18	CASSTGTGLPTNEKLFF	TGTGCCAGCTCAACCGGGACAGGGCTTCCAACTAATGAAAAACTGTTTTTT
.	TRBJ1-6	.	TRBV30	CAWGRNKSPLHF	TGTGCCTGGGGCAGGAATAAATCACCCCTCCACTTT
TRBD1	TRBJ2-3	.	TRBV28	CASSSGQVSDTQYF	TGTGCCAGCAGTTCCGGACAGGTTTCAGATACGCAGTATTTT
TRBD1	TRBJ1-1	.	TRBV4-1	CASSQGWGQSNTEAFF	TGCGCCAGCAGCCAAGGATGGGGACAGAGTAACACTGAAGCTTTCTTT